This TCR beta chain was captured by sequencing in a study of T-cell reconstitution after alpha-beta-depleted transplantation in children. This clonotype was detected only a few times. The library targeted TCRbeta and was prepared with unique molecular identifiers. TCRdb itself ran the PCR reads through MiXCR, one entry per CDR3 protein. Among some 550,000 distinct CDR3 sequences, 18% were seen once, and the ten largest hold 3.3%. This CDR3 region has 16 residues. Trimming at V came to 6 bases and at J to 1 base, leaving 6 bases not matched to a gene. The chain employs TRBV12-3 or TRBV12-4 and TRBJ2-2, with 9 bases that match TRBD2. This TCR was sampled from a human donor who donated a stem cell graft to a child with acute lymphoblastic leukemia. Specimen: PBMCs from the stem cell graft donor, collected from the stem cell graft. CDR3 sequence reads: CASRRLADGNTGELFF. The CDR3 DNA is TGTGCCAGCAGGAGACTAGCGGATGGGAACACCGGGGAGCTGTTTTTT.